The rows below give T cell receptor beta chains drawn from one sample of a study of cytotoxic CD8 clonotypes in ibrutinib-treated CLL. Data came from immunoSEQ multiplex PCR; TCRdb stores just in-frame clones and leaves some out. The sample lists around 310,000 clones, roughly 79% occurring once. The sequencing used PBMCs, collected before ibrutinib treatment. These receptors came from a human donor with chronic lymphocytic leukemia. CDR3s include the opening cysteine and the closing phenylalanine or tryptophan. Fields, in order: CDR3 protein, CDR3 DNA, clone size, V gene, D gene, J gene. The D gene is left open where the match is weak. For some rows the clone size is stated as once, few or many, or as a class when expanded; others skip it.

CASSSGRADTQYF TGTGCCAGCAGTAGCGGGAGGGCAGATACGCAGTATTTT once TRBV6-5 TRBD2 TRBJ2-3
CASSRSATGELFF TGTGCCAGCAGTCGATCCGCCACCGGGGAGCTGTTTTTT NA TRBV6-6 NA TRBJ2-2
CASSLGGGGELFF TGTGCCAGCAGCTTAGGTGGGGGCGGGGAGCTGTTTTTT few TRBV7-6 NA TRBJ2-2
CSGGRVGLAGREQFF TGCAGCGGGGGGCGGGTAGGACTAGCGGGACGAGAGCAGTTCTTC NA TRBV29-1 TRBD2 TRBJ2-1
CASSVSGQAYEQYF TGTGCCAGCAGTGTCTCGGGACAGGCCTACGAGCAGTACTTC NA TRBV6-4 TRBD1 TRBJ2-7
CAWRIGHNTQYF TGTGCCTGGAGGATAGGACACAACACCCAGTACTTC few TRBV30 NA TRBJ2-5
CASSSTYTGELFF TGTGCCAGCAGCTCCACGTACACCGGGGAGCTGTTTTTT NA TRBV13 NA TRBJ2-2
CASSLTGDNTQYF TGTGCCAGCAGCTTAACGGGAGACAACACGCAGTATTTT NA TRBV7-3 NA TRBJ2-3
CASSFRTGARYEQYF TGTGCCAGCAGCTTTAGGACAGGGGCAAGATACGAGCAGTACTTC NA TRBV5-4 TRBD1 TRBJ2-7
CASSLKTSGSGEQYF TGTGCCAGCAGCTTGAAAACTAGCGGGAGTGGCGAGCAGTACTTC NA TRBV5-4 TRBD2 TRBJ2-7
CASSILVSTYEQYF TGTGCCAGTAGTATTTTGGTTTCTACCTACGAGCAGTACTTC NA TRBV19 NA TRBJ2-7
CASSEGWGNGKNIQYF TGTGCCAGCAGTGAAGGGTGGGGAAACGGCAAAAACATTCAGTACTTC NA TRBV6-1 NA TRBJ2-4
CASSLGQNTGELFF TGTGCCAGCAGCTTAGGACAGAACACCGGGGAGCTGTTTTTT NA TRBV7-2 NA TRBJ2-2
CAWSGDRGEKLFF TGTGCCTGGAGTGGGGACAGGGGGGAAAAACTGTTTTTT NA TRBV30 TRBD1 TRBJ1-4
CASRQWEGSYNEQFF TGTGCCAGCAGACAGTGGGAAGGGTCCTACAATGAGCAGTTCTTC NA TRBV6-6 NA TRBJ2-1
CASSPLTDSYEQYF TGTGCCAGCTCACCATTAACAGACTCCTACGAGCAGTACTTC NA TRBV18 NA TRBJ2-7
CASSNSTGVVTDTQYF TGTGCCAGTAGTAACTCGACAGGGGTAGTAACAGATACGCAGTATTTT NA TRBV19 TRBD1 TRBJ2-3
CAWSVIRYTGELFF TGTGCCTGGAGTGTAATCCGGTACACCGGGGAGCTGTTTTTT NA TRBV30 NA TRBJ2-2
CASSYGDRGEQYF TGTGCCAGCAGTTACGGGGACAGAGGTGAGCAGTACTTC NA TRBV6-5 TRBD1 TRBJ2-7
CASSLGRTGVRETQYF TGTGCCAGCAGCTTAGGACGGACGGGGGTGCGGGAGACCCAGTACTTC once TRBV7-9 NA TRBJ2-5
CASSRGSGKGRSSYNEQFF TGCGCCAGCAGCCGTGGTAGCGGGAAAGGGCGTTCGTCCTACAATGAGCAGTTCTTC NA TRBV4-1 TRBD2 TRBJ2-1
CASSPQRGDTQYF TGTGCCAGCAGTCCGCAAAGGGGAGATACGCAGTATTTT NA TRBV6-5 NA TRBJ2-3
CASSIDSGNEQFF TGTGCCAGTAGTATAGATTCCGGGAATGAGCAGTTCTTC NA TRBV19 NA TRBJ2-1
CAWSGGIQETQYF TGTGCCTGGAGTGGAGGTATACAAGAGACCCAGTACTTC NA TRBV30 NA TRBJ2-5
CASSRPSTDTQYF TGTGCCAGCAGCCGACCGAGCACAGATACGCAGTATTTT few TRBV11-1 NA TRBJ2-3
CASSDGLAGYNEQFF TGTGCCAGCAGCGATGGACTAGCGGGATACAATGAGCAGTTCTTC NA TRBV9 TRBD2 TRBJ2-1
CASSLVGEDEKLFF TGCGCCAGCAGCTTGGTGGGGGAAGATGAAAAACTGTTTTTT NA TRBV5-1 NA TRBJ1-4
CAWSSGFSSYNEQFF TGTGCCTGGAGTTCCGGCTTCAGCTCCTACAATGAGCAGTTCTTC NA TRBV30 NA TRBJ2-1
CASSGLAGGTDTQYF TGTGCCAGTAGTGGACTAGCGGGAGGTACAGATACGCAGTATTTT once TRBV19 TRBD2 TRBJ2-3
CASSTGAGASNEQFF TGTGCCAGTAGCACCGGAGCGGGAGCATCTAATGAGCAGTTCTTC NA TRBV19 TRBD2 TRBJ2-1
CASSGLTGLAKNIQYF TGTGCCAGCAGCGGACTGACAGGCCTAGCCAAAAACATTCAGTACTTC once TRBV5-8 NA TRBJ2-4
CAWSNGRAFGNEQFF TGTGCCTGGAGTAACGGGAGGGCCTTTGGCAATGAGCAGTTCTTC NA TRBV30 TRBD2 TRBJ2-1
CASSDLGLAGTDNEQFF TGTGCCAGCAGTGATCTAGGACTAGCGGGCACCGACAATGAGCAGTTCTTC NA TRBV25-1 TRBD2 TRBJ2-1
CASSLAGTSGRNEQFF TGTGCCAGCAGCTTGGCAGGGACTAGCGGGAGAAATGAGCAGTTCTTC NA TRBV5-4 TRBD2 TRBJ2-1
CASSLTDTQYF TGTGCCAGCAGCCTGACGGATACGCAGTATTTT NA TRBV7-6 NA TRBJ2-3
CASSPSSGANVLTF TGTGCCAGCAGCCCCTCTTCTGGGGCCAACGTCCTGACTTTC NA TRBV11-2 NA TRBJ2-6
CASSLKVEGGEQYF TGCGCCAGCAGCCTAAAAGTGGAGGGGGGCGAGCAGTACTTC NA TRBV4-1 NA TRBJ2-7
CAISDSKPKETQYF TGTGCCATCAGTGATAGTAAACCGAAAGAGACCCAGTACTTC NA TRBV10-3 NA TRBJ2-5
CASSVNRDSNQPQHF TGTGCCAGCAGTGTTAACAGGGATAGCAATCAGCCCCAGCATTTT NA TRBV27 NA TRBJ1-5
CASSLGGWTEAFF TGTGCCAGTAGTCTTGGGGGTTGGACTGAAGCTTTCTTT NA TRBV19 NA TRBJ1-1
CASSLPVAGGTDTQYF TGTGCCAGCAGCCTCCCTGTGGCGGGGGGCACAGATACGCAGTATTTT NA TRBV28 TRBD2 TRBJ2-3
CASSRYFQGSNQPQHF TGCGCCAGCAGCCGCTATTTCCAGGGCAGCAATCAGCCCCAGCATTTT NA TRBV4-3 NA TRBJ1-5
CSVGPTDEQFF TGCAGCGTTGGACCCACCGATGAGCAGTTCTTC NA TRBV29-1 NA TRBJ2-1
CASSVLSGANVLTF TGTGCCAGCAGCGTCCTCTCTGGGGCCAACGTCCTGACTTTC NA TRBV6-1 NA TRBJ2-6
CASSLDRETQYF TGTGCCAGCAGCTTAGACCGAGAGACCCAGTACTTC NA TRBV7-9 NA TRBJ2-5
CASSELGGRVQETQYF TGTGCCAGCAGTGAATTAGGGGGCAGGGTCCAAGAGACCCAGTACTTC NA TRBV6-1 TRBD1 TRBJ2-5
CAWSPPRRGSYEQYF TGTGCCTGGAGTCCCCCCCGACGGGGATCCTACGAGCAGTACTTC NA TRBV30 NA TRBJ2-7
CASSLVTGYGYTF TGTGCCAGCAGCTTAGTGACAGGATATGGCTACACCTTC NA TRBV7-9 NA TRBJ1-2
CASSYSGASGDQPQHF TGTGCCAGCAGTTACTCGGGGGCCTCCGGGGATCAGCCCCAGCATTTT NA TRBV6-5 NA TRBJ1-5
CAITQESNQPQHF TGTGCCATCACCCAGGAAAGCAATCAGCCCCAGCATTTT NA TRBV10-3 NA TRBJ1-5
CASSQDSVTDTQYF TGCGCCAGCAGCCAAGATAGCGTAACAGATACGCAGTATTTT NA TRBV4-3 NA TRBJ2-3
CASGLAGGREQYF TGTGCCAGCGGTCTAGCGGGAGGGAGGGAGCAGTACTTC NA TRBV27 TRBD2 TRBJ2-7
CASTPLAGQYNEQFF TGTGCCAGCACCCCACTAGCGGGACAGTACAATGAGCAGTTCTTC NA TRBV11-2 TRBD2 TRBJ2-1
CASSLAGTGEEKLFF TGCGCCAGCAGCTTGGCCGGGACAGGGGAGGAAAAACTGTTTTTT few TRBV5-1 TRBD1 TRBJ1-4
CASSLEGLGTEAFF TGTGCCAGCAGTTTAGAGGGTTTAGGCACTGAAGCTTTCTTT NA TRBV27 NA TRBJ1-1